Sequencing of this T cell receptor (beta chain) was carried out in a study of T cell responses to AZD1222 COVID-19 vaccine (dated by TCRdb to the early 2020s). About the investigation overall: TCR sequencing was performed for over 230 trial participants, of whom some 200 were given two doses of AZD1222 and about 25 were given two doses of MenACWY control vaccine. Enrollment into the trials was organized by age into subgroups of 18-55, 56-69 and 70-plus years, and those subgroups contained roughly 150, 30 and 60 TCR-sequenced participants, respectively. Points the paper makes about the study in general: A significant rise in spike-specific TCR breadth and depth was observed after two AZD1222 doses relative to day 0 and relative to MenACWY recipients. Participants were mostly white British, with more females than males. The authors suggested clonal diversity may have been underestimated. Nearly half of unique spike-specific TCRs reportedly recognized epitopes outside regions mutated in the B.1.351 and B.1.1.7 variants. In the small 56-69-year group, the increase in depth fell short of significance, most likely because of low power. Conclusions about previously exposed vaccinees are limited, since just 6 or 7 AZD1222 recipients were seropositive for SARS-CoV-2 at baseline. The whole spike protein was spanned by vaccine-associated CD4 TCRs, and dominant responses were seen in regions 160-218 and 743-854. Because no day 14 peak-response samples were available, the repertoires could be characterized only after the peak T cell response.

The time point label, read with the paper, signifies: baseline before first vaccination. Taken with the paper, the label for treatment or condition translates to: meningococcal conjugate vaccine given as trial control. Samples from vaccinated people were obtained from the UK trials COV001 and COV002, which included a single-blind randomized controlled phase 2/3 trial of AZD1222 (ChAdOx1 nCoV-19) in healthy adults. For TCRbeta chain sequencing, PBMC samples were collected from trial participants at day 0 and at day 28 after the second dose. On this clone: Its antigen is currently not known. Base-call qualities are not available, and no considerably larger clone is one nucleotide away.

The CDR3 regions of human TCRbeta chains were analyzed by immunosequencing. In the source study's methods: Repertoire TCRs were matched against a reference library of SARS-CoV-2-specific TCRs generated with the MIRA antigen-specificity platform. Breadth meant the fraction of unique TCRs that were SARS-CoV-2-associated, whereas depth meant the fraction of total T cells that were SARS-CoV-2-associated. Using the MIRA data, each spike-specific TCR was assigned both to the spike region to which the TCR was reactive and to a CD4 or CD8 class. Log10-transformed breadth and depth values were compared by one-way ANOVA with Sidak's multiple comparisons tests. TCRdb stores this immuneACCESS table with in-frame sequences only. Part of the clones is absent; in the studies checked, under half of the shortfall reflects unresolved V genes, and no reason is known for the rest. That table gives V, J and clone size, and the DNA gave D and trimming. Present in this sample are 120,000 or so clones, around 88% of which were seen just once. The ten largest clones take up approximately 10% of the sample.

Trimming takes 5 bases from V and 3 bases from J, and the germline ends sit 11 bases apart. The germline V gene encodes CDR1 SNHLY and CDR2 FYNNEI. The cysteine opens and the phenylalanine closes a CDR3 of 13 amino acids. Only the CDR3 portion is preserved as DNA: 39 bases, with reading frame beginning at the first base. Here the sequenced sample was peripheral blood, taken on day 0 of MenACWY control vaccination. The V gene is TRBV2 and the J gene is TRBJ2-7; tentative D gene TRBD1, with 6 bases matching. This receptor was identified in an adult in good health. The CDR3 in this case is CASSHRDNYEQYF. Here is the DNA: TGTGCCAGCAGTCACCGGGACAACTACGAGCAGTACTTC.